This is a list of T cell receptor beta chains from one sample in a study of blood T cells in healthy people across ages. MiXCR was run by TCRdb on the 5' RACE reads, yielding one entry per CDR3 protein. Among 380,000 or so distinct CDR3 sequences, more than 45% were seen once, and the ten largest hold over 40%. The sequencing sample was made of blood. These receptors were obtained from a man in his sixties in good health. CDR3s include the opening cysteine and the closing phenylalanine or tryptophan. D genes are given only for firm matches. Some rows have no size entry. The others give once, few or many, or a class for an expanded clone.

CDR3aa,CDR3nt,v_gene,j_gene,abundance,d_gene
CASSPRRGGYTF,TGTGCCAGCAGTCCCCGACGAGGGGGCTACACCTTC,TRBV6-1,TRBJ1-2,few,-
CASSEGLAGDTQYF,TGTGCCAGCAGTGAAGGGCTAGCGGGAGATACGCAGTATTTT,TRBV2,TRBJ2-3,-,TRBD2
CASSSGQGVGGYTF,TGTGCCAGCAGCTCGGGACAGGGGGTGGGTGGCTACACCTTC,TRBV7-2,TRBJ1-2,-,TRBD1
CARPCRTGTNQPQHF,TGTGCCCGACCATGTAGGACAGGGACAAATCAGCCCCAGCATTTT,TRBV21-1,TRBJ1-5,-,-
CGSFNYGYTF,TGTGGCAGCTTTAACTATGGCTACACCTTC,TRBV20-1,TRBJ1-2,many,-
CASSLDKGSKNIQYF,TGCGCCAGCAGCTTGGATAAGGGGTCCAAAAACATTCAGTACTTC,TRBV5-1,TRBJ2-4,-,-
CSARPQRAGGSTDTQYF,TGCAGTGCTAGGCCACAGAGGGCGGGCGGTAGCACAGATACGCAGTATTTT,TRBV20-1,TRBJ2-3,-,-
CATGKGHLNTEAFF,TGTGCCACCGGGAAAGGCCACTTGAACACTGAAGCTTTCTTT,TRBV15,TRBJ1-1,-,-
CASSLETGTGANVLTF,TGCGCCAGCAGCTTGGAGACAGGGACTGGGGCCAACGTCCTGACTTTC,TRBV5-1,TRBJ2-6,few,TRBD1
CASSLARGHSNEQFF,TGTGCCAGCAGTTTAGCCAGGGGGCACTCCAATGAGCAGTTCTTC,TRBV27,TRBJ2-1,few,TRBD1
CASSLPRLAGYNEQFF,TGCGCCAGCAGCTTGCCCAGACTAGCGGGTTACAATGAGCAGTTCTTC,TRBV5-1,TRBJ2-1,-,TRBD2
CASSLSGDNSPLHF,TGCGCCAGCAGCTTGTCAGGGGATAATTCACCCCTCCACTTT,TRBV5-1,TRBJ1-6,few,-
CASTDSLKETQYF,TGTGCCAGCACCGACTCCCTAAAAGAGACCCAGTACTTC,TRBV6-6,TRBJ2-5,few,-
CASSFPKAGLADNEQFF,TGTGCCAGCAGCTTCCCAAAGGCGGGACTAGCCGACAATGAGCAGTTCTTC,TRBV9,TRBJ2-1,-,TRBD2